This T cell receptor beta chain is drawn from a study of cytomegalovirus exposure and HLA in healthy donors. The PCR ran on 60 Vbeta and 13 Jbeta primers. Clones were sequenced by immunoSEQ multiplex PCR, and TCRdb holds only the in-frame ones, with some missing. The data show 85,000 to 100,000 clones, under 85% seen once. Germline CDR1 reads MNHEY; CDR2 reads SMNVEV (reference sequence). This CDR3 is built from 16 residues. Trimming removed 1 base from V and 4 bases from J, with 15 bases in between. V usage is TRBV27 and J usage is TRBJ2-3; tentative D call: TRBD2 (6 bases). Sequencing was performed on PBMCs. This TCR derives from a man aged 45 to 65 in good health and CMV-seropositive. CDR3 coding DNA: TGTGCCAGCAGTTTATTAGGGAGGAAGGGCCCAGATACGCAGTATTTT. Its translation is CASSLLGRKGPDTQYF.